The 26 T cell receptor beta chains below all came from one sample that was sequenced in a study of PD-L1 blockade in urothelial cancer. As for time point: peripheral blood 6 weeks after treatment start. The protocol was immunoSEQ multiplex PCR, while the TCRdb copy is restricted to in-frame clones and leaves out a portion. The sample lists approximately 110,000 clones, about 91% occurring once. The sequencing used PBMCs, collected around atezolizumab (anti-PD-L1) treatment. The source of these receptors is a man between 60 and 75 years old with urothelial cancer.

V usage is TRBV7-6 and J usage is TRBJ1-4; 9 bases map to TRBD1. V trimming: 5 bases; J trimming: 8 bases; junction bases outside the gene matches: 9. Germline lookup yields CDR1 SGHVS and CDR2 FNYEAQ. The CDR3 extends over 15 amino acids. For the CDR3, the DNA is TGTGCCAGCAGCCCCTATGGGGGACAGGGAGAAAAACTGTTTTTT. It codes for CASSPYGGQGEKLFF.

V usage is TRBV2 and J usage is TRBJ1-1; D possibly corresponds to TRBD1 (5 bases). Germline V gene sequence: CDR1 SNHLY, CDR2 FYNNEI. Trimming pared 7 bases from V and 3 bases from J, leaving 15 bases between. CDR3 size: 14 residues. The CDR3 DNA sequence: TGTGCCAGCACCACCCGGTTAGGGGACACTGAAGCTTTCTTT. As protein: CASTTRLGDTEAFF. Filled out from reference TRBV2 and TRBJ1-1, the complete variable domain reads EPEVTQTPSHQVTQMGQEVILRCVPISNHLYFYWYRQILGQKVEFLVSFYNNEISEKSEIFDDQFSVERPDGSNFTLKIRSTKLEDSAMYFCASTTRLGDTEAFFGQGTRLTVV.

J is TRBJ2-5 and V is TRBV7-3, with 9 bases identical to TRBD1. The CDR3 covers 14 residues. The germline V gene encodes CDR1 SGHTA and CDR2 FQGTGA. V dropped 5 bases and J dropped 7; count of bases not matched to a gene: 8. The CDR3 loop is CASSPGQGTRTQYF. The CDR3 bases are TGTGCCAGCAGCCCAGGACAGGGGACACGGACCCAGTACTTC.

The rearrangement uses TRBV2 and TRBJ2-3; no clear D. This CDR3 is 15 amino acids long. The V end was cut by 1 base, the J end by 2 bases, with 10 bases between. Germline V gene sequence: CDR1 SNHLY, CDR2 FYNNEI. CDR3: CASSEGRQVTDTQYF. DNA for the CDR3: TGTGCCAGCAGTGAAGGTCGGCAGGTCACAGATACGCAGTATTTT.

This chain uses TRBV27 with TRBJ2-3; 14 bases are a match to TRBD2. Per germline, CDR1 MNHEY and CDR2 SMNVEV (reference sequence). The CDR3 is 17 residues long. J was trimmed by 5 bases and V by 5 bases; bases with no gene match: 9. The CDR3 DNA is TGTGCCAGCAGTCCTCAGGGACTAGCGGGGGTGGGAGATACGCAGTATTTT. The encoded protein is CASSPQGLAGVGDTQYF.

The chain recombines TRBV5-5 with TRBJ1-3, with no clear D. Per germline, CDR1 SGHKS and CDR2 YYEKEE (reference sequence). The CDR3 is 16 residues long. V was cut by 0 bases and J by 0 bases, with 10 bases left in between. DNA of the CDR3: TGTGCCAGCAGCTTGGCCAGGCCTGACTCTGGAAACACCATATATTTT. Amino acids: CASSLARPDSGNTIYF. Drawing the rest from reference TRBV5-5 and TRBJ1-3, the complete variable domain is DAGVTQSPTHLIKTRGQQVTLRCSPISGHKSVSWYQQVLGQGPQFIFQYYEKEERGRGNFPDRFSARQFPNYSSELNVNALLLGDSALYLCASSLARPDSGNTIYFGEGSWLTVV.

The DNA of the CDR3 is TGTGCCATCTCCAACCCAGGGTCTGAAGAGACCCAGTACTTC. Translation gives CAISNPGSEETQYF. V and J are TRBV28 and TRBJ2-5, with D possibly being TRBD1 (5 bases). The CDR3 is made up of 14 amino acids. Germline assignment: CDR1 MDHEN and CDR2 SYDVKM. V lost 10 bases and J lost 3, with 18 bases in between.

The chain carries TRBV9 and TRBJ1-4; D ambiguous. Trimming stripped 0 bases from V and 3 bases from J, with 6 bases between. Germline V gene lookup returns CDR1 SGDLS and CDR2 YYNGEE. This CDR3 region has 14 residues. In DNA form, the CDR3 reads TGTGCCAGCAGCGTAGGGAGTTCTAATGAAAAACTGTTTTTT. Its protein is CASSVGSSNEKLFF. The full variable domain, rest sourced from reference TRBV9 and TRBJ1-4, is DSGVTQTPKHLITATGQRVTLRCSPRSGDLSVYWYQQSLDQGLQFLIQYYNGEERAKGNILERFSAQQFPDLHSELNLSSLELGDSALYFCASSVGSSNEKLFFGSGTQLSVL.

The chain links TRBV7-9 to TRBJ2-3; TRBD2 aligns across 8 bases. The germline gives CDR1 SEHNR, CDR2 FQNEAQ (reference sequence). This CDR3 region has 14 residues. V was pared by 5 bases and J by 3 bases, with 4 bases of the junction left unmatched. CDR3 nucleotides: TGTGCCAGCAGCAGAGCGGGGGTGACAGATACGCAGTATTTT. Amino acids: CASSRAGVTDTQYF.

This clone showed up just once. The V call is TRBV2, the J call TRBJ1-1, with 8 nucleotides matching TRBD1. The CDR3 is made up of 14 amino acids. V was pared by 6 bases and J by 1 base, with 4 bases of the junction left unmatched. Germline lookup yields CDR1 SNHLY and CDR2 FYNNEI. CDR3 sequence: CASRDREANTEAFF. Written as DNA, the CDR3 is TGTGCCAGCAGGGACAGGGAGGCGAACACTGAAGCTTTCTTT.

This chain joins TRBV14 and TRBJ2-6; D gene ambiguous. There are 17 residues in the CDR3. Germline V gives CDR1 SGHDN, CDR2 FVKESK. Trimming removed 1 base at V and 0 bases at J, with 10 bases between. The DNA of the CDR3 is TGTGCCAGCAGCCAAGGAGGCCTTGTCTCTGGGGCCAACGTCCTGACTTTC. Protein: CASSQGGLVSGANVLTF.

V is TRBV9 and J is TRBJ2-5; D is possibly TRBD1 (7 bases). Germline CDR1 and CDR2: SGDLS and YYNGEE. The CDR3 sequence is 17 residues long. Trimming removed 0 bases at V and 5 bases at J, with 20 bases between. The CDR3 DNA is TGTGCCAGCAGCGTAGATCAGGCGGGCAGGGGGGAGGAGACCCAGTACTTC. Amino acid sequence: CASSVDQAGRGEETQYF.

This sequence joins TRBV6-1 and TRBJ2-1; possibly TRBD1 for D (5 bases). CDR1 is MNHNS and CDR2 is SASEGT in the germline V gene. V lost 8 bases to trimming and J lost 0 bases, with 5 bases between them. The CDR3 has 12 amino acids. CDR3 loop: CASDSSYNEQFF. DNA for the CDR3: TGTGCCAGCGACAGCTCCTACAATGAGCAGTTCTTC.

This chain joins TRBV5-1 and TRBJ2-2; 8 positions agree with TRBD2. V shed 4 bases, J shed 0 bases, and the junction held 5 bases outside the gene matches. Per germline, CDR1 SGHRS and CDR2 YFSETQ. The CDR3 sequence is 16 residues long. As DNA, the CDR3 is TGCGCCAGCAGCACCCCGGGGGGGCCGAACACCGGGGAGCTGTTTTTT. Translating gives CASSTPGGPNTGELFF.

The chain carries TRBV30 and TRBJ1-2, with D possibly matching TRBD1 (5 bases). The V gene's germline CDR1 is GTSNPN and CDR2 SVGIG (reference sequence). The CDR3 runs 12 residues. The V end lost 8 bases, the J end lost 2 bases, and 12 bases lay between the germline ends. In nucleotides, the CDR3 is TGTGCCCAAGGGCAGGGAAACTATGGCTACACCTTC. Translating it yields CAQGQGNYGYTF.

This clone was detected once. This chain joins TRBV5-4 and TRBJ2-5; 9 nucleotides align to TRBD2. Trimming at V came to 0 bases and at J to 2 bases, leaving 5 bases not matched to a gene. Germline V gene lookup returns CDR1 SGHNT and CDR2 YYREEE (reference sequence). The CDR3 spans 16 residues. CDR3 region: CASSLGASGTQETQYF. In DNA form, the CDR3 reads TGTGCCAGCAGCTTGGGAGCTAGCGGGACTCAAGAGACCCAGTACTTC.

This clone has just a few counts. This chain uses TRBV11-3 with TRBJ2-1; D may be TRBD2 (6 bases). This CDR3 spans 14 amino acids. Trimming stripped 5 bases from V and 9 bases from J, with 17 bases between. The germline V gene has CDR1 SGHNT and CDR2 YENEEA. CDR3 sequence (DNA): TGTGCCAGCAGCGCTACCGGGACTTCATCTGAGCAGTTCTTC. Its protein product is CASSATGTSSEQFF.

The chain carries TRBV6-5 and TRBJ1-2; 9 nucleotides match TRBD1. In germline, CDR1 is MNHEY, CDR2 SVGAGI. The CDR3 contains 15 residues. Trimming at V came to 0 bases and at J to 6 bases, leaving 5 bases not matched to a gene. CDR3 sequence: CASSYSRTGEDGYTF. The DNA for the CDR3 is TGTGCCAGCAGTTACTCGAGGACAGGGGAGGATGGCTACACCTTC.

The CDR3 loop is CASSGGGFGYGYTF. The CDR3 region has the DNA TGTGCCAGCAGCGGGGGGGGATTCGGCTATGGCTACACCTTC. The chain combines TRBV11-2 with TRBJ1-2, with D maybe TRBD1 (5 bases). Trimming removed 5 bases from V and 4 bases from J, with 14 bases in between. CDR1 and CDR2 (germline): SGHAT, FQNNGV. The CDR3 totals 14 residues. Variable domain in full (rest from reference TRBV11-2 and TRBJ1-2): EAGVAQSPRYKIIEKRQSVAFWCNPISGHATLYWYQQILGQGPKLLIQFQNNGVVDDSQLPKDRFSAERLKGVDSTLKIQPAKLEDSAVYLCASSGGGFGYGYTFGSGTRLTVV.

The chain combines TRBV7-2 with TRBJ2-6; D is perhaps TRBD2 (6 bases). The CDR3 runs to 17 residues. Germline assignment: CDR1 SGHTA and CDR2 FQGNSA. Between the trimmed V and J ends, which lost 2 bases and 0 bases, there was a span of 11 bases. CDR3 in DNA: TGTGCCAGCAGCTTAAATGGGGGGAACTCTGGGGCCAACGTCCTGACTTTC. The encoded protein is CASSLNGGNSGANVLTF.

The count of this clone is one. This rearrangement joins TRBV12-5 to TRBJ2-5, with 10 bases fitting TRBD2. The CDR3 runs to 16 residues. Germline V lookup: CDR1 LGHNT, CDR2 FRNRAP. J gave up 5 bases and V 1 base, and 7 bases lay outside the gene matches. CDR3 in amino acids: CASGLGTAGGQETQYF. In nucleotides, the CDR3 is TGTGCTAGTGGTTTGGGGACAGCGGGGGGGCAGGAGACCCAGTACTTC.

The chain employs TRBV7-3 and TRBJ1-5, with D possibly being TRBD1 (5 bases). V lost 5 bases and J lost 6, with 11 bases in between. The germline CDR1 and CDR2 sequences are SGHTA and FQGTGA. The CDR3 is 13 residues long. The chain's CDR3 is CASSLAQGQPQHF. The CDR3 DNA reads as TGTGCCAGCAGCCTGGCCCAGGGTCAGCCCCAGCATTTT.

The gene calls are TRBV9 and TRBJ2-5, with 9 bases matching TRBD2. The J segment lost 7 bases and the V segment lost 0 bases, leaving 10 bases of the junction unmatched. The germline V gene has CDR1 SGDLS and CDR2 YYNGEE. This CDR3 contains 16 residues. Here the CDR3 DNA reads TGTGCCAGCAGCGTAGATTCAGCGGGGGGTAGAGGGACCCAGTACTTC. Translating gives CASSVDSAGGRGTQYF.

This clone has just one count. The chain is built from TRBV7-2 and TRBJ2-7; 13 positions match TRBD2. CDR3 length: 15 amino acids. Per the germline V gene, CDR1 is SGHTA and CDR2 is FQGNSA. V dropped 5 bases and J dropped 1; count of bases not matched to a gene: 2. The CDR3 nucleotides are TGTGCCAGCAGCGGGGGACTAGCGGGGTCCTACGAGCAGTACTTC. The encoded protein is CASSGGLAGSYEQYF.

The chain's CDR3 is CASSSRKGEKETQYF. CDR3 bases: TGCGCCAGCAGCTCAAGGAAGGGGGAGAAAGAGACCCAGTACTTC. The V and J genes are TRBV5-1 and TRBJ2-5; possible D gene TRBD1, 6 bases. V shed 3 bases and J shed 3 bases, with 15 bases lying between them. The germline V gene has CDR1 SGHRS and CDR2 YFSETQ. The CDR3 contains 15 residues.

V and J are TRBV6-1 and TRBJ1-1, with TRBD1 identical over 8 bases. Germline-derived CDR1 and CDR2 are MNHNS and SASEGT. The CDR3 loop spans 16 amino acids. The ends lost 3 bases at V and 4 bases at J; junction bases unmatched: 10. The CDR3 here is CASSDHRTGSPTEAFF. In nucleotides, the CDR3 is TGTGCCAGCAGTGACCATCGGACAGGGTCCCCCACTGAAGCTTTCTTT.